The 10 T cell receptor beta chains given below trace back to one sample, sequenced in a study of breast tumors, draining lymph nodes, adjacent tissues. Samples came from axillary lymph nodes draining the breast cancer. A single record per CDR3 protein comes from TCRdb applying MiXCR to the multiplex PCR reads. The sample has approximately 90,000 distinct CDR3 sequences, 25% to 35% seen once. Material for sequencing was axillary lymph node tissue. The receptors here all came from a female donor with breast cancer. Some clones in this sample may be carry-over from other donors' samples.

The sample holds many counts of this clonotype. This chain connects TRBV30 to TRBJ1-5, with a tentative D call TRBD1 (5 bases). CDR3 length: 15 residues. The V and J ends lost 1 base and 9 bases respectively, with 19 bases between them. From germline, CDR1 is GTSNPN and CDR2 SVGIG (reference sequence). This CDR3 is CAWSDPRGAKGPQHF. In DNA, the CDR3 is TGTGCCTGGAGTGACCCACGTGGGGCCAAGGGGCCCCAGCATTTT.

This clonotype turned up a few times. The chain employs TRBV12-3 or TRBV12-4 and TRBJ2-7; the D gene could be TRBD1 or TRBD2 (5 bases each). CDR3 length: 16 amino acids. V lost 3 bases and J 0 bases, leaving 15 bases between the germline ends. CDR3 DNA: TGTGCCAGCAGTTTCGGGGCGGGTTTACTCTCCTACGAGCAGTACTTC. This sequence encodes CASSFGAGLLSYEQYF.

This clonotype showed up just once. V usage is TRBV12-3 or TRBV12-4 and J usage is TRBJ2-3, with D hard to call. The DNA end lines up better with TRBJ1-5; the J call may be wrong. The CDR3 extends over 15 amino acids. The DNA of the CDR3 is TGTGCCAGCAGTTCGACGCTAAAACCTAGCAATGCGCAGCATTTT. Encoded protein: CASSSTLKPSNAQHF.

This clonotype has a handful of counts. The chain couples TRBV7-2 to TRBJ1-1; D unclear. Germline V lookup: CDR1 SGHTA, CDR2 FQGNSA. The CDR3 loop spans 13 amino acids. V lost 5 bases to trimming and J lost 5 bases, with 12 bases between them. DNA of the CDR3: TGTGCCAGCAGCCCCTCGACTGGGACTGAAGCTTTCTTT. Encoded protein: CASSPSTGTEAFF.

The CDR3 sequence: CASSFTGSVEAFF. The CDR3, as DNA: TGTGCCAGCTCATTCACAGGGTCCGTTGAAGCTTTCTTT. The J gene is TRBJ1-1, the V gene TRBV18; the D gene is possibly TRBD1 (6 bases). Trimming cost V 5 bases and J 7 bases, with 14 bases left between them. There are 13 residues in the CDR3. Germline CDR1 and CDR2: KGHSH and LQKENI.

This clonotype has at least ten counts. The chain has TRBV7-2 and TRBJ2-4, with no clear D. Trimming pared 4 bases from V and 1 base from J, leaving 8 bases between. The CDR3 spans 14 residues. Germline lookup yields CDR1 SGHTA and CDR2 FQGNSA. CDR3 DNA: TGTGCCAGCAGCTCCCTTTTCGCCAAAAACATTCAGTACTTC. Its translation is CASSSLFAKNIQYF.

This sequence joins TRBV13 and TRBJ2-3; 8 nucleotides agree with TRBD1. The V segment lost 4 bases and the J segment 6 bases; nucleotides outside the gene matches: 9. Per germline, CDR1 PRHDT and CDR2 FYEKMQ (reference sequence). The CDR3 has 15 residues. This CDR3 reads CASSYRTGSGDTQYF. CDR3 nucleotide sequence: TGTGCCAGCAGCTACAGGACAGGGAGCGGGGATACGCAGTATTTT. The full variable domain, in which reference TRBV13 and TRBJ2-3 provide the parts outside the CDR3, is AAGVIQSPRHLIKEKRETATLKCYPIPRHDTVYWYQQGPGQDPQFLISFYEKMQSDKGSIPDRFSAQQFSDYHSELNMSSLELGDSALYFCASSYRTGSGDTQYFGPGTRLTVL.

The table lists this clonotype with many counts. The CDR3 sequence: CATSHGTEYNEQFF. Written as DNA, the CDR3 is TGTGCCACAAGTCATGGGACAGAGTACAATGAGCAGTTCTTC. V and J are TRBV27 and TRBJ2-1; 7 bases match TRBD1. After removal of 10 bases from V and 4 bases from J, the junction contained 10 bases not matched to a gene. CDR3 size: 14 residues. Looked up from germline, CDR1 is MNHEY and CDR2 is SMNVEV (reference sequence).

This clonotype occurred many times. The chain carries TRBV27 and TRBJ1-6, with TRBD1 identical over 7 bases. The CDR3 runs 15 residues. Trimming removed 8 bases from V and 7 bases from J; junction bases left unmatched: 11. The germline V gene encodes CDR1 MNHEY and CDR2 SMNVEV (reference sequence). DNA of the CDR3: TGTGCCAGCTACCCCGCAGACAGGGTCAATTCACCCCTCCACTTT. It is translated as CASYPADRVNSPLHF.

The table lists this clonotype with a count of one. CDR3 bases: TGCAGCGTTGGGGGACAGGGGTCTTCCCAAGAGACCCAGTACTTC. Its protein product is CSVGGQGSSQETQYF. This chain joins TRBV29-1 and TRBJ2-5, with 10 bases lining up with TRBD1. V gave up 4 bases and J gave up 1 base; unmatched junction bases: 6. Germline CDR1 and CDR2: SQVTM and ANQGSEA. The CDR3 is 15 amino acids.